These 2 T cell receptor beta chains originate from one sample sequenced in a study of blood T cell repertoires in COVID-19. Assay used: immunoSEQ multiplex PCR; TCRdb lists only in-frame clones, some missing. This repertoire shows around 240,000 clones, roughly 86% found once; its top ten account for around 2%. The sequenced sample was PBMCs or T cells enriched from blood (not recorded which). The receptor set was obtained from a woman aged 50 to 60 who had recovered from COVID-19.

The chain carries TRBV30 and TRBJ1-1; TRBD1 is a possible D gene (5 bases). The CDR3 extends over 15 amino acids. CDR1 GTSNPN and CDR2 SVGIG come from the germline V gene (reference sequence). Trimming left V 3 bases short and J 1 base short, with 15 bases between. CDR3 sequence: CAWRPIDSTNTEAFF. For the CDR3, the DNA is TGTGCCTGGAGGCCGATCGACAGTACGAACACTGAAGCTTTCTTT. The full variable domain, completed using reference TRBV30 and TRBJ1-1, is SQTIHQWPATLVQPVGSPLSLECTVEGTSNPNLYWYRQAAGRGLQLLFYSVGIGQISSEVPQNLSASRPQDRQFILSSKKLLLSDSGFYLCAWRPIDSTNTEAFFGQGTRLTVV.

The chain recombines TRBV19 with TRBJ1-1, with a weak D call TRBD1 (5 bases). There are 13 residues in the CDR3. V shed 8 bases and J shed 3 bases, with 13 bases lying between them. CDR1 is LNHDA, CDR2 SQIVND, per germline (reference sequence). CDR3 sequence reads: CASSRAGHTEAFF. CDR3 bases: TGTGCCAGTTCCCGGGCAGGGCACACTGAAGCTTTCTTT.